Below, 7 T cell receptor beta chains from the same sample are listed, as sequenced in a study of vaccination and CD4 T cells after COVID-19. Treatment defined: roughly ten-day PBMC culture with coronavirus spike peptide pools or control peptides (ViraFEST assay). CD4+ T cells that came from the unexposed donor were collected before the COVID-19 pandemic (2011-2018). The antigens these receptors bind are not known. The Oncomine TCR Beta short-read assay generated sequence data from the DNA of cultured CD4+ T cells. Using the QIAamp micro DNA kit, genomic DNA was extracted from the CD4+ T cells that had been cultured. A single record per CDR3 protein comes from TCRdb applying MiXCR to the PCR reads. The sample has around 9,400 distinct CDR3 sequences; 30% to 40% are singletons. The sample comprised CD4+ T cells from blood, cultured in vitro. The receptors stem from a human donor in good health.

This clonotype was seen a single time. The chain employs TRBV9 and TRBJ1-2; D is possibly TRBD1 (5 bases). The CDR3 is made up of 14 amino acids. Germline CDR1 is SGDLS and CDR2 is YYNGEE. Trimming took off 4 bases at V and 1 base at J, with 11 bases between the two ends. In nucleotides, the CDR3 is TGTGCCAGCAGCTCGTACGACAGTAACTATGGCTACACCTTC. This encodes CASSSYDSNYGYTF. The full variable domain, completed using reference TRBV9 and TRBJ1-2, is DSGVTQTPKHLITATGQRVTLRCSPRSGDLSVYWYQQSLDQGLQFLIQYYNGEERAKGNILERFSAQQFPDLHSELNLSSLELGDSALYFCASSSYDSNYGYTFGSGTRLTVV.

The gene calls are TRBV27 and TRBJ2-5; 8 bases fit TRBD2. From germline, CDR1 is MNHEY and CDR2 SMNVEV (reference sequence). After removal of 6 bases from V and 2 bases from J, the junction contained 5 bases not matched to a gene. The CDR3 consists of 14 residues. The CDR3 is CASSQTSAQETQYF. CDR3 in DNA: TGTGCCAGCAGCCAGACTAGCGCTCAAGAGACCCAGTACTTC.

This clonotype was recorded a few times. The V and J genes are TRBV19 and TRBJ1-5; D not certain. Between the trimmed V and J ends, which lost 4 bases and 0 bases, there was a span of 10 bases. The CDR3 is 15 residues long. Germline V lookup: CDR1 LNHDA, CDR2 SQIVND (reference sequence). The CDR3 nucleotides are TGTGCCAGTAGTACACAAGTCTATAGCAATCAGCCCCAGCATTTT. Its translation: CASSTQVYSNQPQHF.

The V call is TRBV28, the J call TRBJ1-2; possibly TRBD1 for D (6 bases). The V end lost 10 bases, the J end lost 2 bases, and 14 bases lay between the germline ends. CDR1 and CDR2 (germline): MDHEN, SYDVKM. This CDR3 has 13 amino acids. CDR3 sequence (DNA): TGTGCCACAGGGACACTGGCGAACTATGGCTACACCTTC. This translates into CATGTLANYGYTF.

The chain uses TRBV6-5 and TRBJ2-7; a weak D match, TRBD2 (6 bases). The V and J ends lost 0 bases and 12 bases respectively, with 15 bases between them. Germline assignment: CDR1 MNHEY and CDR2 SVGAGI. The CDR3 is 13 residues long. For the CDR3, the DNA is TGTGCCAGCAGTTACTCGGGCTGGAGGGATTGGTACTTC. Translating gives CASSYSGWRDWYF.

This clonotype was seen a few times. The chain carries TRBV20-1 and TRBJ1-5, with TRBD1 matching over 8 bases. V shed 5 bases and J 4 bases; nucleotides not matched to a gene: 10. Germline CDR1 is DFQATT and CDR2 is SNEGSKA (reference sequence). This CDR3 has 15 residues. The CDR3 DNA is TGCAGTGCTTTTACTCTGACAGGGGCGAATCAGCCCCAGCATTTT. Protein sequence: CSAFTLTGANQPQHF.

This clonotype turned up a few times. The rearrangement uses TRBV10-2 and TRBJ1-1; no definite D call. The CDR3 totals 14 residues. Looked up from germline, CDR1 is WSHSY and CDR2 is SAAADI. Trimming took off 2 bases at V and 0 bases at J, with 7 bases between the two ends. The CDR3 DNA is TGCGCCAGCAGTGAGCCGACAATGAACACTGAAGCTTTCTTT. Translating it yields CASSEPTMNTEAFF.